This T cell receptor (beta chain) was identified during a study of CD8 T cell repertoires and HIV-1 epitope variants. Study summary: Twenty-five autologous and known Gag and Nef epitope variant peptides each stimulated T cells separately. Study-wide results and limits: Beta chains alone show antigen proliferation, not cytokine profile or function.

The repertoire was sequenced with immunoSEQ multiplex PCR; TCRdb's copy has only in-frame clones and lacks some. The sample comprises over 5,500 clones, roughly 64% of which are singletons, and roughly 40% rests with the top ten. A note on this clone: Its antigen is undetermined.

The CDR3 consists of 17 residues. Germline CDR1 is SEHNR and CDR2 is FQNEAQ (reference sequence). The V and J ends lost 5 bases and 0 bases respectively, with 19 bases between them. The J gene is TRBJ1-1, the V gene TRBV7-9, with D possibly being TRBD1 (5 bases). This TCR was sampled from a male donor with HIV. Sequencing was done on a sample of cultured CD8+ T cells derived from PBMCs. CDR3 nucleotides: TGTGCCAGCAGCCCCCCCGGCGGGGCCCTAATGAACACTGAAGCTTTCTTT. Translated, it gives CASSPPGGALMNTEAFF.